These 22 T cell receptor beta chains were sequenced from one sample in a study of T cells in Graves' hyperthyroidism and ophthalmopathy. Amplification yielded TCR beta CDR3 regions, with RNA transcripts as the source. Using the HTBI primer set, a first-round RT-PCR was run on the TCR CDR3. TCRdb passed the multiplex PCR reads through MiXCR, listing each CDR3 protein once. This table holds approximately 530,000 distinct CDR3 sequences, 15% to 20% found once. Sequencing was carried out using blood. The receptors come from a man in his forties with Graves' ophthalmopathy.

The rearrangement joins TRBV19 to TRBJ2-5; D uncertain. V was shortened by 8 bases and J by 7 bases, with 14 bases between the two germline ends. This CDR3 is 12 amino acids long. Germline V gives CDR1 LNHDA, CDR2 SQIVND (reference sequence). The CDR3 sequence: CASSDLYGTQYF. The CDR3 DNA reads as TGTGCCAGTTCAGATCTTTACGGGACCCAGTACTTC.

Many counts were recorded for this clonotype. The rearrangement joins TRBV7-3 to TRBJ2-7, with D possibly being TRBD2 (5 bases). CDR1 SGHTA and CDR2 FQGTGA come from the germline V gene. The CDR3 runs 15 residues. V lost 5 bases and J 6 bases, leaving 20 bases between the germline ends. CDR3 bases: TGTGCCAGCAGCGCTACAACGAACCTAGGAGGCGAGCAGTACTTC. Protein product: CASSATTNLGGEQYF.

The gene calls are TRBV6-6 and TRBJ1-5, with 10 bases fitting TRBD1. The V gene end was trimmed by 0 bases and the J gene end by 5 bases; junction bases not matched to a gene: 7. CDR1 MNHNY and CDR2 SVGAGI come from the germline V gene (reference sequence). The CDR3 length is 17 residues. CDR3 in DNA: TGTGCCAGCAGTTACTCGATGGGACAGGGGTCTTATCAGCCCCAGCATTTT. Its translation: CASSYSMGQGSYQPQHF.

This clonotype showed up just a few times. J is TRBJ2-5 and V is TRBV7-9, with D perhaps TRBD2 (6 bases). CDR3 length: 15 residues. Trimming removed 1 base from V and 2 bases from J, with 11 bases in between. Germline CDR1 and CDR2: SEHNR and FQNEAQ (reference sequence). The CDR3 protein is CASSLDGTPQETQYF. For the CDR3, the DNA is TGTGCCAGCAGCTTAGATGGGACTCCGCAAGAGACCCAGTACTTC.

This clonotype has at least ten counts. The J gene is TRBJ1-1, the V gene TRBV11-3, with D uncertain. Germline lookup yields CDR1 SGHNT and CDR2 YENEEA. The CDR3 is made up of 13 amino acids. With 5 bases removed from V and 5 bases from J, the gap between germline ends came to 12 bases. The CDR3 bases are TGTGCCAGCAGCCTGGGCGCTGGGACTGAAGCTTTCTTT. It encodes CASSLGAGTEAFF.

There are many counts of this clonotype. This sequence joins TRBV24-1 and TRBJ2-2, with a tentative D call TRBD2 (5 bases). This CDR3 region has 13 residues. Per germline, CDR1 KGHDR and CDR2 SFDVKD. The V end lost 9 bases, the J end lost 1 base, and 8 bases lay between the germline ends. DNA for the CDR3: TGTGCCACCCACAGCGGGAACACCGGGGAGCTGTTTTTT. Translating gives CATHSGNTGELFF.

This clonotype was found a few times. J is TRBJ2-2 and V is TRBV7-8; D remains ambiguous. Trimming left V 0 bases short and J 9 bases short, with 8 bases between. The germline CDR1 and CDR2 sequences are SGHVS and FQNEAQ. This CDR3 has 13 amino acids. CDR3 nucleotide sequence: TGTGCCAGCAGCTTAGCCAGTCACCGGGAGCTGTTTTTT. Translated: CASSLASHRELFF. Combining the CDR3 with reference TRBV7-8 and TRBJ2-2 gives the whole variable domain GAGVSQSPRYKVAKRGQDVALRCDPISGHVSLFWYQQALGQGPEFLTYFQNEAQLDKSGLPSDRFFAERPEGSVSTLKIQRTQQEDSAVYLCASSLASHRELFFGEGSRLTVL.

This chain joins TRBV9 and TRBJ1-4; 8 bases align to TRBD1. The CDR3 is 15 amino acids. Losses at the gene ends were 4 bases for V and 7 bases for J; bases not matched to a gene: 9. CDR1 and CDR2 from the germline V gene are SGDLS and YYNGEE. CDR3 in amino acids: CASSLRDRQSEKLFF. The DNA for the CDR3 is TGTGCCAGCAGCCTCCGGGACAGGCAGAGTGAAAAACTGTTTTTT.

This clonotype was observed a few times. In DNA, the CDR3 is TGCAGTGCTAGAGACCCCCTACGGGAGGGACCAGATACGCAGTATTTT. Translation: CSARDPLREGPDTQYF. The chain couples TRBV20-1 to TRBJ2-3; 8 nucleotides match TRBD2. J lost 4 bases, V lost 0 bases, and 9 bases had no gene match. This CDR3 is 16 amino acids long. Germline CDR1 reads DFQATT; CDR2 reads SNEGSKA (reference sequence).

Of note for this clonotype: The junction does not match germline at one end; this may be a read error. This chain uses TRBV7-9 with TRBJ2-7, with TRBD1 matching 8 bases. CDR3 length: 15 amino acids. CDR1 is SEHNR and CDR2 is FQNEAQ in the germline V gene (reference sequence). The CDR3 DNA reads TGTGCCTGCAGCTTTGGACAGGGCCTAGAGGGGGAGCAGTACTTC. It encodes CACSFGQGLEGEQYF.

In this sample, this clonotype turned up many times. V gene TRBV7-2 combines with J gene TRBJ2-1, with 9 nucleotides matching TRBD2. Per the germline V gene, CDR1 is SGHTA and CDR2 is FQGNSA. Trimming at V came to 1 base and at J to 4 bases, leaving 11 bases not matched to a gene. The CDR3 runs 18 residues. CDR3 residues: CASSLGLSGGRGYNEQFF. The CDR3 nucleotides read TGTGCCAGCAGCTTAGGGTTGTCTGGCGGGAGGGGTTACAATGAGCAGTTCTTC.

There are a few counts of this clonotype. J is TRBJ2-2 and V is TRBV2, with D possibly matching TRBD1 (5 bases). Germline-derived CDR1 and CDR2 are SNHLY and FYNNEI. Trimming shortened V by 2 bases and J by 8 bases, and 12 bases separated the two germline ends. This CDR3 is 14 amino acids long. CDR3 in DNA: TGTGCCAGCAGTGAAAGACTTAGGGGTGGGGAGCTGTTTTTT. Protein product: CASSERLRGGELFF.

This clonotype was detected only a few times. The CDR3 spells CASSYTNQPQHF. In DNA form, the CDR3 reads TGTGCCAGCAGCTACACTAATCAGCCCCAGCATTTT. This chain uses TRBV5-6 with TRBJ1-5; D is undetermined. CDR3 size: 12 residues. CDR1 and CDR2 from the germline V gene are SGHDT and YYEEEE. Trimming took 3 bases from V and 4 from J, leaving 5 bases between them.

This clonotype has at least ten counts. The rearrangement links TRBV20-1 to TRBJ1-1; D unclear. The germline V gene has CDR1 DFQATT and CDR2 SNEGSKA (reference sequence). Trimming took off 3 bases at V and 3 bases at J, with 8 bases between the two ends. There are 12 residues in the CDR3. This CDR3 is CSARGGYTEAFF. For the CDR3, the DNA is TGCAGTGCTAGGGGAGGGTACACTGAAGCTTTCTTT.

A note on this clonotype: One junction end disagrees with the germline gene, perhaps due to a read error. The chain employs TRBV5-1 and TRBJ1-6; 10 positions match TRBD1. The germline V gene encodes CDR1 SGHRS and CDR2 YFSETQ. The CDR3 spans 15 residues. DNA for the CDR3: TGCACCAGCTCCTCGTTGGGACAGGGGAATTCACCCCTCCACTTT. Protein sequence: CTSSSLGQGNSPLHF.

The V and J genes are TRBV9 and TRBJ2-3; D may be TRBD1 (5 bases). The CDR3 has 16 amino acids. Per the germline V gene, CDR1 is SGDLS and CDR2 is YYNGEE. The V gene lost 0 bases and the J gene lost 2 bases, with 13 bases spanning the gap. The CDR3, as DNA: TGTGCCAGCAGCGTAGCTGGAAGGGGTGCCACAGATACGCAGTATTTT. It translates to CASSVAGRGATDTQYF.

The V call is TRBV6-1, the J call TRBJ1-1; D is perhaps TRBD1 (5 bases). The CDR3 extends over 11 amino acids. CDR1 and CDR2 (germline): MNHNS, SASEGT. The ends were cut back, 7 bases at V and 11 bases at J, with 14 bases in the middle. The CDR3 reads CASISGTRAFF. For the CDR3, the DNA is TGTGCCAGCATATCCGGGACGAGGGCTTTCTTT.

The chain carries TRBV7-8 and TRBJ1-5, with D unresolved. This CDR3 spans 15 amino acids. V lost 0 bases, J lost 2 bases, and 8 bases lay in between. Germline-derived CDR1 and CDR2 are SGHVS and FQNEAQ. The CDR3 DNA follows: TGTGCCAGCAGCTTAGCGGGCAACCGCAATCAGCCCCAGCATTTT. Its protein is CASSLAGNRNQPQHF. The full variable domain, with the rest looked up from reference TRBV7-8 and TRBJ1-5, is GAGVSQSPRYKVAKRGQDVALRCDPISGHVSLFWYQQALGQGPEFLTYFQNEAQLDKSGLPSDRFFAERPEGSVSTLKIQRTQQEDSAVYLCASSLAGNRNQPQHFGDGTRLSIL.

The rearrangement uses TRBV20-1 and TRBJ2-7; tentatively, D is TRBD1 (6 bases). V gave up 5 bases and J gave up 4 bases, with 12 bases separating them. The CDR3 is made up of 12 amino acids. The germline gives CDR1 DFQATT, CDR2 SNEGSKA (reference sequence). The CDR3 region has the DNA TGCAGTGCTGACGACAGGCATTACGAGCAGTACTTC. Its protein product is CSADDRHYEQYF.

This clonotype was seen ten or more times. The CDR3: CASGYRGSIYEQYF. The CDR3 DNA sequence: TGTGCCAGCGGATACAGGGGTTCCATCTACGAGCAGTACTTC. V usage is TRBV2 and J usage is TRBJ2-7; TRBD1 matches 7 bases. The CDR3 sequence is 14 residues long. Germline CDR1 and CDR2: SNHLY and FYNNEI. With V trimmed by 8 bases and J by 3 bases, 10 bases remained unmatched.

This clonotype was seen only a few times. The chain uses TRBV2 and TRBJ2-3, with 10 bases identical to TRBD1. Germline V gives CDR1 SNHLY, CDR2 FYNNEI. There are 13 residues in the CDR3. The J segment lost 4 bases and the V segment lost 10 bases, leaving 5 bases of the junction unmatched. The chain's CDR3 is CATETGGADTQYF. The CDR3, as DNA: TGTGCCACTGAGACAGGGGGCGCAGATACGCAGTATTTT.

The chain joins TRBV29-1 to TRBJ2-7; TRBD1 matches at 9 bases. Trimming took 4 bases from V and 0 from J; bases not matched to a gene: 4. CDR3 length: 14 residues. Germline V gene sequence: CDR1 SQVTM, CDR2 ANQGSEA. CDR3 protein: CSVVGTGSSYEQYF. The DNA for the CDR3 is TGCAGCGTTGTGGGGACAGGGAGCTCCTACGAGCAGTACTTC.